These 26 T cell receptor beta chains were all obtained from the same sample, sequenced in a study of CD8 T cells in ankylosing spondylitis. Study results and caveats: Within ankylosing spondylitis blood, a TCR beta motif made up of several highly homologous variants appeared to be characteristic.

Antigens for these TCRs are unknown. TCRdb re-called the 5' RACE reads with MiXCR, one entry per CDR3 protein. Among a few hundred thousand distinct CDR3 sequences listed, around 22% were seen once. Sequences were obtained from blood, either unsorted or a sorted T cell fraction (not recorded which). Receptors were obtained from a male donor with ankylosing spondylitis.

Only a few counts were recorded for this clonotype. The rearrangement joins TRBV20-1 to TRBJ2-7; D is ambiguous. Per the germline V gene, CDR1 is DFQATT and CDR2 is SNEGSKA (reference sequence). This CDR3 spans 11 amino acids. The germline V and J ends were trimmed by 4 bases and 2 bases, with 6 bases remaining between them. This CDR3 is CSAIHTYEQYF. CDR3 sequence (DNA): TGCAGTGCTATTCACACCTACGAGCAGTACTTC.

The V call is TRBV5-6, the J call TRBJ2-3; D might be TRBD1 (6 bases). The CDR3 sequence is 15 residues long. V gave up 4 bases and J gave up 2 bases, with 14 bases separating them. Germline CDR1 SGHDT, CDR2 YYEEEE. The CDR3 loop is CASSGPRGITDTQYF. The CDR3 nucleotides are TGTGCCAGCAGCGGTCCTAGGGGGATCACAGATACGCAGTATTTT.

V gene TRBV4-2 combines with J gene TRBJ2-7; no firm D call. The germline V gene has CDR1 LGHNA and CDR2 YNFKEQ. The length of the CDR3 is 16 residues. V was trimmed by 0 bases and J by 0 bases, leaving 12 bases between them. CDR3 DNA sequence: TGTGCCAGCAGCCAAGATATCCTCGCGAACTCCTACGAGCAGTACTTC. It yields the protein CASSQDILANSYEQYF.

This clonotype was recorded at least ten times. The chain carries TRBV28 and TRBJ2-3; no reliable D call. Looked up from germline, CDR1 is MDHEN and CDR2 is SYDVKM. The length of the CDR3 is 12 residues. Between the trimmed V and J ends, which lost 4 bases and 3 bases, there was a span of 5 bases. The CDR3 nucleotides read TGTGCCAGCAGTTCCCCAACAGATACGCAGTATTTT. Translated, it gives CASSSPTDTQYF.

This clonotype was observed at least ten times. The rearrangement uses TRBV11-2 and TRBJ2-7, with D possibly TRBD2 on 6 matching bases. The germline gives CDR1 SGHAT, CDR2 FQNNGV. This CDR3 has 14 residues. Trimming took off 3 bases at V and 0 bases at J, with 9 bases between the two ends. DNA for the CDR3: TGTGCCAGCAGCTTCGGCGGGAACTCCTACGAGCAGTACTTC. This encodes CASSFGGNSYEQYF.

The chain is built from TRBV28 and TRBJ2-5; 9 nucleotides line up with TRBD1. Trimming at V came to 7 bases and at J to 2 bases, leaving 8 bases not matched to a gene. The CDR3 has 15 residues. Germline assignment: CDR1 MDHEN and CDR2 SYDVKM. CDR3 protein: CASTGQGQGQETQYF. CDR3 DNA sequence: TGTGCCAGCACCGGACAGGGGCAGGGGCAAGAGACCCAGTACTTC.

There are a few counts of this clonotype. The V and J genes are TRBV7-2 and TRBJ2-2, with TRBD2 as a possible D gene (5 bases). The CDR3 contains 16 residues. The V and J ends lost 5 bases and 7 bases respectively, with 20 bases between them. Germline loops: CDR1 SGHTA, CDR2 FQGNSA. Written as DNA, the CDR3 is TGTGCCAGCAGCGCACGGAGTGGAGGCTTGGGCGGGGAGCTGTTTTTT. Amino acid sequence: CASSARSGGLGGELFF.

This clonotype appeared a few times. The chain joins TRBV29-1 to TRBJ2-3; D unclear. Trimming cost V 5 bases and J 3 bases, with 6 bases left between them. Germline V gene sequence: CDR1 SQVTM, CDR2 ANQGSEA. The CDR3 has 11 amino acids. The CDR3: CSVTPTDTQYF. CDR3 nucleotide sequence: TGCAGCGTTACACCTACAGATACGCAGTATTTT.

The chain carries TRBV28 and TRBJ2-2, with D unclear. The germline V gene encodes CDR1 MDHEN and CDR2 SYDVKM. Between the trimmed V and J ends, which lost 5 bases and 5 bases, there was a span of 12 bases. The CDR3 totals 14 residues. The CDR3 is CASSPSSPTGELFF. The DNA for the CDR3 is TGTGCCAGCAGTCCTTCCTCCCCGACCGGGGAGCTGTTTTTT.

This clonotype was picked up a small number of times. The CDR3 region has the DNA TGTGCCAGCAGAAAGGGCGGGCTAGCCCAGTACAATGAGCAGTTCTTC. As protein: CASRKGGLAQYNEQFF. The chain joins TRBV28 to TRBJ2-1; TRBD2 might be the D (5 bases). The V gene lost 6 bases and the J gene lost 4 bases, with 19 bases spanning the gap. The V gene's germline CDR1 is MDHEN and CDR2 SYDVKM. The CDR3 covers 16 residues. Full variable domain (missing parts from reference TRBV28 and TRBJ2-1): DVKVTQSSRYLVKRTGEKVFLECVQDMDHENMFWYRQDPGLGLRLIYFSYDVKMKEKGDIPEGYSVSREKKERFSLILESASTNQTSMYLCASRKGGLAQYNEQFFGPGTRLTVL.

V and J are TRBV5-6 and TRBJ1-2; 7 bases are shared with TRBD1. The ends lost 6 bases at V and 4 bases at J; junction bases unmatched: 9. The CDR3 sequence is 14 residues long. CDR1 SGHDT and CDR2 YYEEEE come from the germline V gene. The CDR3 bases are TGTGCCAGCAAAGGGAGGGGGCGTTTCTATGGCTACACCTTC. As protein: CASKGRGRFYGYTF.

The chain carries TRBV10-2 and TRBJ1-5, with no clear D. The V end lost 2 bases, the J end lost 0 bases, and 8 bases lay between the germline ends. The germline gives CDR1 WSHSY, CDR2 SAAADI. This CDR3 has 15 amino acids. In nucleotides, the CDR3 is TGCGCCAGCAGTGAGGGGGATTATAGCAATCAGCCCCAGCATTTT. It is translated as CASSEGDYSNQPQHF.

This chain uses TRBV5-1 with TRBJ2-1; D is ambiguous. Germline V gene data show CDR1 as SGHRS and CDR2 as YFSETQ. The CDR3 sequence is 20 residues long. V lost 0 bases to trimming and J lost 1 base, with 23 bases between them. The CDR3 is CASSLGWGTLSTGSYNEQFF. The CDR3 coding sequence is TGCGCCAGCAGCTTGGGTTGGGGTACCCTATCAACCGGGTCCTACAATGAGCAGTTCTTC.

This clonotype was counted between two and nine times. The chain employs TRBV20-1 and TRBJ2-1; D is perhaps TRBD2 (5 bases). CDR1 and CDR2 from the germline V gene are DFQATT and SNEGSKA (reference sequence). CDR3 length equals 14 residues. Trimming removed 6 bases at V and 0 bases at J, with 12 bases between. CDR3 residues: CSAVDSSSYNEQFF. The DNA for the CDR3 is TGCAGTGCAGTGGACTCAAGCTCCTACAATGAGCAGTTCTTC.

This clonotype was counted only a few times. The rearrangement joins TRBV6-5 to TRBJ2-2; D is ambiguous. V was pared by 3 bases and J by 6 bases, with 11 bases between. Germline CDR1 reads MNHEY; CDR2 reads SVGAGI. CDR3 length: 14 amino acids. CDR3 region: CASSYYLVAGELFF. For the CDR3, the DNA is TGTGCCAGCAGTTATTATCTAGTCGCCGGGGAGCTGTTTTTT.

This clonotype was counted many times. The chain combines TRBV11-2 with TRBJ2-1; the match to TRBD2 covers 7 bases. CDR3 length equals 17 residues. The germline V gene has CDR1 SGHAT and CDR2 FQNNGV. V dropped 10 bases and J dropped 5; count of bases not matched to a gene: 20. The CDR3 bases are TGTGCCACTACCAGGCAGCGGGGCGGGAGTAGGCACAATGAGCAGTTCTTC. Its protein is CATTRQRGGSRHNEQFF.

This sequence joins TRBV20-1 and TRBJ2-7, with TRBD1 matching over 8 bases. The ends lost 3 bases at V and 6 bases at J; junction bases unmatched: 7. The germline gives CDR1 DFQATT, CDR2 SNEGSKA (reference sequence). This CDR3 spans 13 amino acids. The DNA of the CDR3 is TGCAGTGCTAGTCGGCAGGGGGCCGGCGAGCAGTACTTC. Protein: CSASRQGAGEQYF.

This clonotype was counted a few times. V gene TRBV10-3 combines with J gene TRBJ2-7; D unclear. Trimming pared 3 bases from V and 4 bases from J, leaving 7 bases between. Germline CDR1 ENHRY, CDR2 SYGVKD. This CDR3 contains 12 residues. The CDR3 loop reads CAISEQSYEQYF. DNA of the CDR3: TGTGCCATCAGTGAACAGAGTTACGAGCAGTACTTC.

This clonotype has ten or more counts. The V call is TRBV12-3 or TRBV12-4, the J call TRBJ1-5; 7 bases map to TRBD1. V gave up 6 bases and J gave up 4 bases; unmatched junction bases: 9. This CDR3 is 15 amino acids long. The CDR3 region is CASRRTGALNQPQHF. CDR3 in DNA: TGTGCCAGCAGACGGACAGGTGCCCTTAATCAGCCCCAGCATTTT.

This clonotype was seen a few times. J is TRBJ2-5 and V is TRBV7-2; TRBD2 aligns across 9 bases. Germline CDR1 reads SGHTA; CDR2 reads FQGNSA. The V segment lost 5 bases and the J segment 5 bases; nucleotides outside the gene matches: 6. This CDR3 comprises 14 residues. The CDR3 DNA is TGTGCCAGCAGCCAGGCGAGCGGGAGGGAGACCCAGTACTTC. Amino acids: CASSQASGRETQYF.

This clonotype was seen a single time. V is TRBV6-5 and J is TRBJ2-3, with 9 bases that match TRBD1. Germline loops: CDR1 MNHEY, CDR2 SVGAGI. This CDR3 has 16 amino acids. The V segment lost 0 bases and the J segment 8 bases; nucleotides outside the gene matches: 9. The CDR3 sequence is CASSYSKETGGSTQYF. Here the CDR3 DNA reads TGTGCCAGCAGTTACTCGAAGGAAACAGGGGGCAGTACGCAGTATTTT.

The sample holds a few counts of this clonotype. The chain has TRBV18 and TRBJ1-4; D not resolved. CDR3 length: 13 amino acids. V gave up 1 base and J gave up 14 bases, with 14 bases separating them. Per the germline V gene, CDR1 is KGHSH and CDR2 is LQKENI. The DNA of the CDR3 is TGTGCCAGCTCACCACAGTATCGCATACCCCTGTTTTTT. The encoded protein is CASSPQYRIPLFF.

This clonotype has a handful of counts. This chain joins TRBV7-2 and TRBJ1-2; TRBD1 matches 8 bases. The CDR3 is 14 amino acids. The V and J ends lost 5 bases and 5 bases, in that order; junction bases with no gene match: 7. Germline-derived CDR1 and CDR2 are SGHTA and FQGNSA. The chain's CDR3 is CASSVRQGSYGYTF. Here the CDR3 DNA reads TGTGCCAGCAGCGTACGACAGGGGTCGTATGGCTACACCTTC.

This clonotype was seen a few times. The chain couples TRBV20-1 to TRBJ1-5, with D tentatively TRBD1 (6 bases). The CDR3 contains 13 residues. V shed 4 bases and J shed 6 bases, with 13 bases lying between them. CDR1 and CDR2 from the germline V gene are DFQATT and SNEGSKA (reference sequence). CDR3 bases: TGCAGTGCTATACGGGGGGCGGGTCAGCCCCAGCATTTT. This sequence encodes CSAIRGAGQPQHF.

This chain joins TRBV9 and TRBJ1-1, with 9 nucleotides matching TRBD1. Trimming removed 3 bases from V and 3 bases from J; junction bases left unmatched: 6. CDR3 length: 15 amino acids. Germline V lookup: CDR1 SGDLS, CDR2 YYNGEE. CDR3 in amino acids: CASSAVGQGDTEAFF. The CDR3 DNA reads TGTGCCAGCAGCGCTGTGGGACAGGGCGACACTGAAGCTTTCTTT.

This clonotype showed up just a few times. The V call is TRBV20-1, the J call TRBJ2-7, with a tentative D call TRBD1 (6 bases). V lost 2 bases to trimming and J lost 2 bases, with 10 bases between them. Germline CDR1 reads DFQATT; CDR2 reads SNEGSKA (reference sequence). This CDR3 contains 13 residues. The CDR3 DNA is TGCAGTGCTAGATTGTCAGGGGCCTACGAGCAGTACTTC. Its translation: CSARLSGAYEQYF.